The clone carrying this T cell receptor (beta chain) turned up a few times. The ends lost 4 bases at V and 5 bases at J; junction bases unmatched: 8. Germline CDR1 and CDR2: SGHTS and YDEGEE. The CDR3 consists of 16 residues. This specimen belongs to a study of radiotherapy plus CTLA-4 blockade in lung cancer. Study-wide context: Across the patients, objective responses occurred in about 18%, and disease control in approximately 30%.

Data came from immunoSEQ multiplex PCR; TCRdb stores just in-frame clones and leaves some out. Of around 80,000 clones in the sample, roughly 69% are singletons; the top ten hold roughly 9.8%. It was focal radiation plus CTLA-4 blockade with ipilimumab that patients with chemo-refractory metastatic non-small-cell lung cancer received. The clonotype comes from a human donor with non-small cell lung cancer whose response to radiotherapy plus ipilimumab could not be evaluated. The chain combines TRBV5-8 with TRBJ2-1, with 11 nucleotides matching TRBD1. Material: peripheral blood, obtained from a patient treated with radiotherapy plus ipilimumab. Written as DNA, the CDR3 is TGTGCCAGCAGCCCGTTTGGACAGGGGGCGCACAATGAGCAGTTCTTC. It encodes CASSPFGQGAHNEQFF.